This T cell receptor beta chain was obtained from a study of PD-L1 blockade in urothelial cancer. Across the whole study: At 3 weeks after treatment start (second dose) and again at 6 weeks, blood was analyzed. Specimens of blood held a median count of about 150,000 T cells.

The time point: peripheral blood 6 weeks after treatment start. Trimming pared 5 bases from V and 2 bases from J, leaving 7 bases between. Germline V gene data show CDR1 as MNHNY and CDR2 as SVGAGI (reference sequence). CDR3 length equals 12 residues. The assay was immunoSEQ multiplex PCR, and TCRdb's table has in-frame clones only and misses some. This table holds 50,000 or so clones, roughly 86% found once. The sequenced sample was PBMCs, obtained around atezolizumab (anti-PD-L1) treatment. This TCR derives from a man in his 60s with urothelial cancer. The V gene is TRBV6-6, the J gene TRBJ2-7, with D possibly matching TRBD2 (5 bases). CDR3 loop: CASSAGTYEQYF. The CDR3 DNA follows: TGTGCCAGCAGTGCCGGGACCTACGAGCAGTACTTC.